This record covers a single T cell receptor beta chain. Its antigen is undetermined. The data belong to a study of cytomegalovirus exposure and HLA in healthy donors. Whole-study findings and limits: Reportedly, cytomegalovirus status was diagnosed with high sensitivity and specificity.

As for the donors, each was a healthy bone marrow donor. It was with 60 Vbeta and 13 Jbeta primers that the PCR ran. In the authors' methods: Roughly 12 million of 75 million to 85 million unique TCR beta chains were shared, per a later count. Assay: immunoSEQ multiplex PCR; the TCRdb copy retains only in-frame clones and omits some. The V and J calls and clone size come from that table; D and trimming were worked out from the DNA. The sample carries roughly 140,000 clones, less than 85% recorded once. The CDR3 length is 19 residues. Per germline, CDR1 SGHTA and CDR2 FQGNSA. V gave up 5 bases and J gave up 4 bases; unmatched junction bases: 19.

Sequenced material: PBMCs. The TCR originated in a man in his forties or fifties in good health and CMV-seropositive. The V and J genes are TRBV7-2 and TRBJ2-3, with 9 bases aligning to TRBD1. The CDR3 bases are TGTGCCAGCAGCCCCGTACCCATGACAGGGGGTGGTGGCGCAGATACGCAGTATTTT. Translated: CASSPVPMTGGGGADTQYF.